This TCR beta chain was identified during a study of CD8+CD57+ T cells in acquired aplastic anemia. This clonotype was recorded many times. The antigen remains unidentified. Study findings and constraints: CD8+CD57+ cells in patients trailed total CD4+ and CD8+ pools in diversity.

Genomic DNA was employed as the template in profiling TCR beta VDJ and CDR3. TCRdb ran MiXCR on the reads and lists one entry per CDR3 protein. The repertoire holds roughly 17,000 distinct CDR3 sequences, with 30% to 45% as singletons. V lost 2 bases, J lost 11 bases, and 13 bases lay in between. CDR1 is MNHEY, CDR2 SVGAGI, per germline. The length of the CDR3 is 13 residues. For sequencing, patients were chosen who had shown expansion of CD8+CD57+ cells by flow cytometry. This TCR was recovered from a human donor with aplastic anemia. The specimen was CD8+CD57+ T cells sorted from PBMCs. The subset denotes: bead-enriched CD8+CD57+ effector memory T cells from SAA patients. J is TRBJ2-1 and V is TRBV6-5; D remains ambiguous. In DNA form, the CDR3 reads TGTGCCAGCAGTTACAAGGAACACGAACAGCAGTTCTTC. Protein sequence: CASSYKEHEQQFF.